This is a list of T cell receptor beta chains from one sample in a study of T cells in Graves' hyperthyroidism and ophthalmopathy. MiXCR, run by TCRdb on the multiplex PCR reads, gives a single entry per CDR3 protein. The table has 750,000 to 900,000 distinct CDR3 sequences, 38% seen once. The sequenced material came from blood. These TCRs come from a man aged 18 to 30 with Graves' hyperthyroidism. The CDR3 runs from the conserved cysteine through the conserved F or W. D genes are given only for firm matches. Clone sizes are given selectively: once, few, many, or a class where the clone is expanded.

TRBJ2-7 - TRBV6-6 - CASSSHKVSYEQYF TGTGCCAGCAGTAGTCACAAGGTCTCCTACGAGCAGTACTTC
TRBJ2-5 TRBD2 TRBV20-1 few CSALRVAGVLSGETQYF TGCAGTGCTTTGAGGGTAGCGGGGGTCCTCTCGGGGGAGACCCAGTACTTC
TRBJ1-4 TRBD1 TRBV2 - CASIGSGTVEKLFF TGTGCCAGCATAGGTAGCGGGACAGTTGAAAAACTGTTTTTT
TRBJ2-7 - TRBV7-9 - CASSHDRLGTYEQYF TGCGCCAGCAGCCATGACCGACTAGGAACCTACGAGCAGTACTTC
TRBJ2-7 TRBD1 TRBV15 many CATSGQGGYEQYF TGTGCCACCTCGGGACAGGGGGGCTACGAGCAGTACTTC
TRBJ1-4 - TRBV14 many CASSQRTPGNEKLFF TGTGCCAGCAGCCAGAGGACCCCGGGGAATGAAAAACTGTTTTTT
TRBJ2-7 - TRBV20-1 - CSATKGGIYEQYF TGCAGTGCTACTAAGGGGGGCATCTACGAGCAGTACTTC
TRBJ1-1 - TRBV29-1 - CSVEEAGLLAFF TGCAGCGTTGAAGAGGCGGGCCTCTTGGCTTTCTTT
TRBJ1-5 - TRBV9 few CASSATDGNQPQHF TGTGCCAGCAGCGCCACGGACGGCAATCAGCCCCAGCATTTT
TRBJ2-7 - TRBV29-1 many CSVILDSTYEQYF TGCAGCGTCATATTGGACAGCACCTACGAGCAGTACTTC
TRBJ1-2 - TRBV29-1 many CSVQESYGYTF TGCAGCGTGCAGGAGAGCTATGGCTACACCTTC
TRBJ1-1 - TRBV7-9 - CASSPGAAGNTEAFF TGTGCCAGCAGCCCCGGTGCTGCGGGGAACACTGAAGCTTTCTTT
TRBJ1-5 - TRBV4-3 - CASSQEEGHQPQHF TGCGCCAGCAGCCAAGAGGAAGGCCATCAGCCCCAGCATTTT
TRBJ1-2 TRBD1 TRBV29-1 - CSSGQGHYTF TGCAGCTCAGGACAGGGCCACTACACCTTC
TRBJ2-7 TRBD1 TRBV20-1 - CSAREGNRGTFEQYF TGCAGTGCTAGAGAGGGTAACAGGGGAACGTTCGAGCAGTACTTC
TRBJ1-2 - TRBV29-1 few CSVGGGGVVGYTF TGCAGCGTTGGGGGCGGAGGGGTTGTTGGCTACACCTTC
TRBJ1-5 - TRBV20-1 many CSADRAGGDQPQHF TGCAGTGCTGATAGGGCCGGTGGAGATCAGCCCCAGCATTTT
TRBJ2-5 TRBD2 TRBV7-8 - CASFGGLAQETRYF TGTGCCAGCTTCGGGGGACTAGCGCAAGAGACCCGGTACTTC
TRBJ1-2 - TRBV15 - CATSSPPTANYGYTF TGTGCCACCAGCAGTCCACCGACAGCTAACTATGGCTACACCTTC
TRBJ1-5 - TRBV7-2 many CASSPTRSSNQPQHF TGTGCCAGCAGCCCCACACGGAGCAGCAATCAGCCCCAGCATTTT
TRBJ2-7 - TRBV14 many CASSHEAAYEQYF TGTGCCAGCAGCCACGAGGCGGCCTACGAGCAGTACTTC
TRBJ1-4 - TRBV29-1 - CSVVSGNTGTNEKLFF TGCAGCGTTGTATCGGGGAACACCGGGACTAATGAAAAACTGTTTTTT
TRBJ2-7 - TRBV7-2 many CASSYGYVPYEQYF TGTGCCAGCTCCTATGGGTATGTGCCCTACGAGCAGTACTTC
TRBJ1-1 - TRBV6-6 - CASSHGSEAFF TGTGCCAGCAGTCACGGGTCTGAAGCTTTCTTT
TRBJ2-7 - TRBV6-1 few CASDGEISYEQYF TGTGCCAGCGATGGCGAGATCTCCTACGAGCAGTACTTC
TRBJ1-2 - TRBV7-9 many CASATVPNYGYTF TGTGCCAGCGCAACAGTTCCTAACTATGGCTACACCTTC
TRBJ2-3 TRBD2 TRBV7-8 - CASSFSGGTDTQYF TGTGCCAGCAGCTTTAGCGGGGGCACAGATACGCAGTATTTT
TRBJ1-3 - TRBV6-5 - CASSYGTSGNTIYF TGTGCCAGCAGTTACGGGACTTCTGGAAACACCATATATTTT